This T cell receptor (beta chain) was profiled in a study of blood T cells in healthy people across ages. This clonotype is a singleton in its sample. Its antigen is as yet unknown. General study results and limits: Shifts in expanded clonotypes may have been confounded by donor CMV status, which was unknown.

A J-beta primer mix and a sample-barcoded 5' primer were used in a second PCR of about 7 to 12 cycles. Carrying 12 random nucleotides, a template-switch adaptor labeled each individual cDNA molecule. TCRdb re-called the 5' RACE reads through MiXCR, storing one row per CDR3 protein. The sample includes around 900,000 distinct CDR3 sequences, roughly half of them seen just once. The TCR comes from a woman in her sixties or seventies in good health. Sequencing input: blood.

The CDR3 is CASRRSQVTNEKLFF. CDR3 coding DNA: TGTGCCAGCAGAAGGTCACAGGTCACTAATGAAAAACTGTTTTTT. The rearrangement links TRBV6-5 to TRBJ1-4; D might be TRBD1 (5 bases). The CDR3 length is 15 residues. Between the trimmed V and J ends, which lost 6 bases and 2 bases, there was a span of 13 bases. The germline CDR1 and CDR2 sequences are MNHEY and SVGAGI.